A single TCR beta chain is shown here with its context. This entry comes from a study of blood T cell repertoires in COVID-19. Study context: Researchers got acute and convalescent COVID-19 samples from the United States, Italy and Spain. Nucleic acid was either cDNA or gDNA, and it came from T cells, B-cell-depleted T cells, or PBMCs.

In the study's own analysis: Scientists estimated how many nucleated cells there were by amplifying reference gene primers. The data were produced by immunoSEQ multiplex PCR, yet TCRdb's version contains in-frame clones alone and is incomplete. The V and J calls and the clone size are those of that table, but D and trimming were determined from the DNA. The sample has 25,000 to 35,000 clones, 89% seen once. The TCR comes from an elderly man with acute or convalescent COVID-19. Specimen: peripheral blood.

This chain's CDR3 is CASSFLTLNTGELFF. CDR3 DNA: TGTGCCAGCAGTTTTCTAACCTTGAACACCGGGGAGCTGTTTTTT. V usage is TRBV28 and J usage is TRBJ2-2; D not resolved. Germline V gene lookup returns CDR1 MDHEN and CDR2 SYDVKM. V lost 3 bases, J lost 1 base, and 9 bases lay in between. This CDR3 is 15 amino acids long.